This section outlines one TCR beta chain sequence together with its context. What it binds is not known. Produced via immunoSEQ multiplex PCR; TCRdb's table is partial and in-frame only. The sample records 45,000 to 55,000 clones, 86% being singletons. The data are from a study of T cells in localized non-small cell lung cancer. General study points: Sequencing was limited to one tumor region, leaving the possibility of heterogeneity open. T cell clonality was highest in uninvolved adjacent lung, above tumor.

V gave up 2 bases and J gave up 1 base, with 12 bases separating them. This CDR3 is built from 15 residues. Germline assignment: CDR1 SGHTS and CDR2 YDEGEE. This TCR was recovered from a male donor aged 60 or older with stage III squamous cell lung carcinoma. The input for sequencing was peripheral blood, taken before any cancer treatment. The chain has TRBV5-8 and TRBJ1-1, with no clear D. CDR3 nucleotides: TGTGCCAGCAGCTTTCAGTTAAGGAGGAACACTGAAGCTTTCTTT. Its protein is CASSFQLRRNTEAFF.